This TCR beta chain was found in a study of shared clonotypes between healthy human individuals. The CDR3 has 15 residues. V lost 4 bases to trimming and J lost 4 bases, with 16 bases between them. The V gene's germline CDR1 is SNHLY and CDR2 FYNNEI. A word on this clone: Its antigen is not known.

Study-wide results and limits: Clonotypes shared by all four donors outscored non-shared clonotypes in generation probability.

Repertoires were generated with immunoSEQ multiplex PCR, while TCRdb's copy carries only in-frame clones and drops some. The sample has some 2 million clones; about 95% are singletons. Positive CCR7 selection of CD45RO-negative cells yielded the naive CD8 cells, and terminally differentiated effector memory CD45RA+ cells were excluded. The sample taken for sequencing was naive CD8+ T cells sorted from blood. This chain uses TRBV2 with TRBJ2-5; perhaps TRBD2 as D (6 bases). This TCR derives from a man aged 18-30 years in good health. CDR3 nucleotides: TGTGCCAGCAGTGGCTACAGGAGGGGAGGAGAGACCCAGTACTTC. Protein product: CASSGYRRGGETQYF.